This T cell receptor beta chain originates from a study of T cell clonality in common variable immunodeficiency. General observations from the study: CVID subjects shared fewer TCRbeta clones than healthy controls did. Common variable immunodeficiency TCR beta sequences reportedly had fewer deletions and N-nucleotide insertions.

The CDR3 has 14 amino acids. The ends were cut back, 6 bases at V and 2 bases at J, with 11 bases in the middle. Germline CDR1 reads SNHLY; CDR2 reads FYNNEI. Using immunoSEQ multiplex PCR, the repertoire was profiled, and TCRdb retains in-frame clones only, with some absent. This sample carries around 30,000 clones, none of them present only once. This clone was counted ten times or more. Its cognate antigen is unknown. The read terminates 3 residues before the CDR3 end, so the remaining end is supplied by the germline J gene. The V gene is TRBV2, the J gene TRBJ1-3, with D possibly TRBD1 on 6 matching bases. The sequence came from a human donor with common variable immunodeficiency. The specimen was peripheral blood mononuclear cells. CDR3 amino acids: CASRGQVTGNTIYF. The CDR3 bases that were read are TGTGCCAGCAGGGGACAAGTAACTGGAAACACC.